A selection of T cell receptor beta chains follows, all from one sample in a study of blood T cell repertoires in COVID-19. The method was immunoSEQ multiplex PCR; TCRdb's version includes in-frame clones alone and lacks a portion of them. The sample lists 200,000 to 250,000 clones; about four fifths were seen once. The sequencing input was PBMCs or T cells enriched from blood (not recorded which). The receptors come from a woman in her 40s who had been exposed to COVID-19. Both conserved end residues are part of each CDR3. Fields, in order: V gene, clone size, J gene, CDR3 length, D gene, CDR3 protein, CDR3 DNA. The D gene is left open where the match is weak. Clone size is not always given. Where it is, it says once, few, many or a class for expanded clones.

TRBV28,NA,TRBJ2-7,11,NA,CASTGTYEQYF,TGTGCCAGCACCGGGACCTACGAGCAGTACTTC
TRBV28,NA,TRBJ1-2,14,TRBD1,CASSSGQGGYGYTF,TGTGCCAGCAGTTCGGGACAGGGGGGCTATGGCTACACCTTC
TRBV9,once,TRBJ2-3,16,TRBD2,CASSDSRGGRTDTQYF,TGTGCCAGCAGCGACTCGCGGGGGGGCCGAACAGATACGCAGTATTTT
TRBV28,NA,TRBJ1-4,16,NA,CASSLPQGHWNEKLFF,TGTGCCAGCAGTTTACCCCAGGGACACTGGAATGAAAAACTGTTTTTT
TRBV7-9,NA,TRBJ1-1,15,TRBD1,CASSLAQGAYTEAFF,TGTGCCAGCAGCTTAGCACAGGGGGCCTACACTGAAGCTTTCTTT
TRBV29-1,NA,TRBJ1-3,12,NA,CSVATQGNTIYF,TGCAGCGTTGCGACACAGGGAAACACCATATATTTT
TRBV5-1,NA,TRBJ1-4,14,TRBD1,CASSLQGRSEKLFF,TGCGCCAGCAGCTTACAGGGGCGGAGTGAAAAACTGTTTTTT
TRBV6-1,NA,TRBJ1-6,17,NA,CASSAGVDGTTHSPLHF,TGTGCCAGCAGTGCGGGCGTGGACGGGACAACACATTCACCCCTCCACTTT
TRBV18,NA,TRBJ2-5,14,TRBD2,CASSPLAAQETQYF,TGTGCCAGCTCACCCCTAGCGGCCCAAGAGACCCAGTACTTC
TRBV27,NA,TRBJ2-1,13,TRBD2,CASPSGGNNEQFF,TGTGCCAGCCCTAGCGGGGGAAACAATGAGCAGTTCTTC
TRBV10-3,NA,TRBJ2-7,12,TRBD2,CAISGRDYEQYF,TGTGCCATCAGTGGAAGGGACTATGAGCAGTACTTC
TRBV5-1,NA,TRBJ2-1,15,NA,CASSLVGRADNEQFF,TGCGCCAGCAGCTTGGTAGGCAGGGCGGACAATGAGCAGTTCTTC
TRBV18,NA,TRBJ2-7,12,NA,CASSPVIYEQYF,TGTGCCAGCTCACCTGTTATCTACGAGCAGTACTTC
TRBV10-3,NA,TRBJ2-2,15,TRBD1,CAISGTGGRTGELFF,TGTGCCATCAGTGGGACAGGGGGCCGGACCGGGGAGCTGTTTTTT